The clone carrying this T cell receptor (beta chain) was picked up many times. What it binds is not known. Amplified TCR beta CDR3 regions came from RNA transcripts. Carried out on the TCR CDR3, a first-round RT-PCR used the HTBI primer set. TCRdb redid the calling of the multiplex PCR reads with MiXCR, one entry per CDR3 protein. The data contain about 570,000 distinct CDR3 sequences, about half of them singletons. The V gene end was trimmed by 7 bases and the J gene end by 5 bases; junction bases not matched to a gene: 10. The CDR3 is 15 residues long. Germline V gene sequence: CDR1 SGHTA, CDR2 FQGNSA. These data are taken from a study of T cells in Graves' hyperthyroidism and ophthalmopathy. Findings and limits, study-wide: The blood repertoire included most of the expanded thyroid clonotypes above 0.001.

The V gene is TRBV7-2, the J gene TRBJ2-5, with 10 nucleotides matching TRBD1. Sequenced: peripheral blood or thyroid tissue (not recorded which). This receptor was obtained from an adult woman with Graves' disease, either hyperthyroidism or ophthalmopathy (not recorded which). CDR3 coding DNA: TGTGCCAGCAACTACAGACAGGGGGCAGGCGAGACCCAGTACTTC. It encodes CASNYRQGAGETQYF. The entire variable domain, with the rest obtained from reference TRBV7-2 and TRBJ2-5, is as follows: GAGVSQSPSNKVTEKGKDVELRCDPISGHTALYWYRQSLGQGLEFLIYFQGNSAPDKSGLPSDRFSAERTGGSVSTLTIQRTQQEDSAVYLCASNYRQGAGETQYFGPGTRLLVL.